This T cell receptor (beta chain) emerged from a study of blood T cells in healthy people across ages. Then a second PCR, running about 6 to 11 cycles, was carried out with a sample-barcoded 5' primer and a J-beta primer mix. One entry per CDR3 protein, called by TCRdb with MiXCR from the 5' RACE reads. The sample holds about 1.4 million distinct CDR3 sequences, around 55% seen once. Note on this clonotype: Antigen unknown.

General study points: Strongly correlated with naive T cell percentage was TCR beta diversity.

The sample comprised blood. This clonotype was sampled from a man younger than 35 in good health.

CDR3 in amino acids: CAWMGSEQYF. In nucleotides, the CDR3 is TGTGCCTGGATGGGGTCCGAGCAGTACTTC. The gene calls are TRBV30 and TRBJ2-7, with D hard to call. The CDR3 is 10 amino acids. Per the germline V gene, CDR1 is GTSNPN and CDR2 is SVGIG (reference sequence). Trimming shortened V by 4 bases and J by 6 bases, and 7 bases separated the two germline ends.